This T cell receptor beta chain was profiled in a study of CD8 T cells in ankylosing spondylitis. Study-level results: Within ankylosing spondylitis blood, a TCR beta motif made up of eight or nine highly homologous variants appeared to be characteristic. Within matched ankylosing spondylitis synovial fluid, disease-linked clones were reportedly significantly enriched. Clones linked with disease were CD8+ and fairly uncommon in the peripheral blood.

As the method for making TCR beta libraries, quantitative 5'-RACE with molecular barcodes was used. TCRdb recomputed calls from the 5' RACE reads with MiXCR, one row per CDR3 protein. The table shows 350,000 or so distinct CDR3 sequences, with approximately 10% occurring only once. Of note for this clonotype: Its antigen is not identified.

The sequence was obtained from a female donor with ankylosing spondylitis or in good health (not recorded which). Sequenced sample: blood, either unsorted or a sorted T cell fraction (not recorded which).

Here the CDR3 reads CTAGGSYNEQFF. DNA for the CDR3: TGCACCGCGGGAGGCTCCTACAATGAGCAGTTCTTC. The chain has TRBV20-1 and TRBJ2-1; TRBD2 aligns across 8 bases. This CDR3 is built from 12 residues. Per germline, CDR1 DFQATT and CDR2 SNEGSKA (reference sequence).